The 24 T cell receptor beta chains below come from one sample, sequenced in a study of shared clonotypes between healthy human individuals. Method: immunoSEQ multiplex PCR; TCRdb's copy keeps in-frame clones and lacks some. This table has around 980,000 clones, about four fifths appearing once. Sequenced material: memory CD4+ T cells from PBMCs. Subset given: CD45RA-negative fraction. These receptors all stem from a young man in good health. Some clones in this sample may be carry-over from other donors' samples.

This clone was seen repeatedly, ten times or more. The chain combines TRBV6-6 with TRBJ1-5; no firm D call. The V end lost 8 bases, the J end lost 0 bases, and 8 bases lay between the germline ends. The germline V gene has CDR1 MNHNY and CDR2 SVGAGI (reference sequence). The CDR3 runs to 13 residues. The CDR3 sequence: CASGQVSNQPQHF. The CDR3 bases are TGTGCCAGCGGGCAGGTTAGCAATCAGCCCCAGCATTTT.

The V call is TRBV28, the J call TRBJ2-1; the match to TRBD1 covers 9 bases. V was clipped by 4 bases and J by 12 bases; unmatched bases: 13. The CDR3 contains 15 residues. Germline CDR1 reads MDHEN; CDR2 reads SYDVKM. CDR3 nucleotide sequence: TGTGCCAGCAGTTCCCCGGGACAGGGAATCGGAGGGCAGTTCTTC. Residues: CASSSPGQGIGGQFF.

The chain joins TRBV7-2 to TRBJ2-7, with D perhaps being TRBD1 or TRBD2 (6 bases each). CDR3 length: 15 residues. V was shortened by 3 bases and J by 0 bases, with 12 bases between the two germline ends. Germline V gene sequence: CDR1 SGHTA, CDR2 FQGNSA. In DNA, the CDR3 is TGTGCCAGCAGCTTGTCGGGGGCGCGCTCCTACGAGCAGTACTTC. Its protein product is CASSLSGARSYEQYF. Complete variable domain (other parts from reference TRBV7-2 and TRBJ2-7): GAGVSQSPSNKVTEKGKDVELRCDPISGHTALYWYRQSLGQGLEFLIYFQGNSAPDKSGLPSDRFSAERTGGSVSTLTIQRTQQEDSAVYLCASSLSGARSYEQYFGPGTRLTVT.

The chain uses TRBV2 and TRBJ2-5; D unresolved. The germline V gene encodes CDR1 SNHLY and CDR2 FYNNEI. CDR3 length: 11 amino acids. Trimming left V 7 bases short and J 1 base short, with 4 bases between. The CDR3 protein is CASNFQETQYF. Here the CDR3 DNA reads TGTGCCAGCAATTTCCAAGAGACCCAGTACTTC.

The sample holds a few counts of this clone. The chain combines TRBV4-1 with TRBJ1-4; 7 bases agree with TRBD1. There are 16 residues in the CDR3. Germline CDR1 reads MGHRA; CDR2 reads YSYEKL. The V segment lost 5 bases and the J segment 6 bases; nucleotides outside the gene matches: 12. In nucleotides, the CDR3 is TGCGCCAGCAGCTTACGACAGGGCGGGAACGATGAAAAACTGTTTTTT. Translated: CASSLRQGGNDEKLFF.

The gene calls are TRBV19 and TRBJ2-7, with D perhaps matching TRBD2 (6 bases). Germline CDR1 reads LNHDA; CDR2 reads SQIVND (reference sequence). V lost 4 bases, J lost 0 bases, and 10 bases lay in between. The CDR3 length is 14 residues. CDR3 sequence: CASSNPRDSYEQYF. CDR3 DNA sequence: TGTGCCAGTAGTAACCCGCGGGACTCCTACGAGCAGTACTTC. The complete variable domain, with remaining parts taken from reference TRBV19 and TRBJ2-7, reads DGGITQSPKYLFRKEGQNVTLSCEQNLNHDAMYWYRQDPGQGLRLIYYSQIVNDFQKGDIAEGYSVSREKKESFPLTVTSAQKNPTAFYLCASSNPRDSYEQYFGPGTRLTVT.

This clone has a handful of counts. V and J are TRBV7-9 and TRBJ2-7; no clear D gene. V gave up 4 bases and J gave up 1 base, with 11 bases separating them. This CDR3 spans 14 amino acids. CDR1 and CDR2 (germline): SEHNR, FQNEAQ (reference sequence). CDR3 protein: CASSSQPGSYEQYF. In nucleotides, the CDR3 is TGTGCCAGCAGCTCCCAACCTGGATCCTACGAGCAGTACTTC.

The V call is TRBV7-8, the J call TRBJ2-2, with 8 nucleotides matching TRBD2. The length of the CDR3 is 16 residues. V shed 5 bases and J 5 bases; nucleotides not matched to a gene: 10. The V gene's germline CDR1 is SGHVS and CDR2 FQNEAQ. The DNA of the CDR3 is TGTGCCAGCAGCGGTCTGGCGGGAGGATTTACCGGGGAGCTGTTTTTT. It is translated as CASSGLAGGFTGELFF.

The chain is built from TRBV7-3 and TRBJ1-4; D is perhaps TRBD1 (6 bases). CDR3 length: 15 residues. Trimming took 5 bases from V and 7 from J, leaving 17 bases between them. Looked up from germline, CDR1 is SGHTA and CDR2 is FQGTGA. The CDR3 DNA follows: TGTGCCAGCAGCACCAGGGGAGGGTCTGGTGAAAAACTGTTTTTT. Amino acid sequence: CASSTRGGSGEKLFF.

The rearrangement uses TRBV30 and TRBJ1-4; D is unclear. Trimming took 3 bases from V and 5 from J, leaving 13 bases between them. The germline CDR1 and CDR2 sequences are GTSNPN and SVGIG (reference sequence). This CDR3 comprises 14 residues. In nucleotides, the CDR3 is TGTGCCTGGAGGCTGGGCAGGTGGAATGAAAAACTGTTTTTT. Translated: CAWRLGRWNEKLFF.

This clone turned up a few times. The rearrangement joins TRBV27 to TRBJ2-2; maybe TRBD2 (5 bases). Trimming took off 3 bases at V and 2 bases at J, with 16 bases between the two ends. Germline V gene data show CDR1 as MNHEY and CDR2 as SMNVEV (reference sequence). The CDR3 is made up of 17 amino acids. In DNA, the CDR3 is TGTGCCAGCAGTTTGCGGGCGGAGTGGGGAAACACCGGGGAGCTGTTTTTT. Translating it yields CASSLRAEWGNTGELFF.

The chain carries TRBV6-1 and TRBJ2-5; D remains unclear. The CDR3 totals 13 residues. Germline V gene lookup returns CDR1 MNHNS and CDR2 SASEGT. The germline V and J ends were trimmed by 1 base and 5 bases, with 8 bases remaining between them. DNA of the CDR3: TGTGCCAGCAGTGAAGTCTCTCGGGAGACCCAGTACTTC. It specifies CASSEVSRETQYF.

The CDR3 sequence: CASSDGLRGSLDYGYTF. As DNA, the CDR3 is TGTGCCAGCAGTGACGGACTTAGGGGGTCCCTCGACTATGGCTACACCTTC. J is TRBJ1-2 and V is TRBV28, with a weak D call TRBD1 (6 bases). The CDR3 loop spans 17 amino acids. Germline loops: CDR1 MDHEN, CDR2 SYDVKM. The germline V and J ends were trimmed by 5 bases and 3 bases, with 22 bases remaining between them.

This clone was detected only once. The chain joins TRBV10-3 to TRBJ2-1; D gene ambiguous. The germline CDR1 and CDR2 sequences are ENHRY and SYGVKD. There are 12 residues in the CDR3. V was trimmed by 6 bases and J by 10 bases, leaving 13 bases between them. The CDR3: CAIRGSRVEQFF. The CDR3 bases are TGTGCCATCAGAGGGTCTAGGGTCGAGCAGTTCTTC.

The V gene is TRBV29-1, the J gene TRBJ1-2; tentatively, D is TRBD1 (6 bases). Trimming shortened V by 6 bases and J by 3 bases, and 17 bases separated the two germline ends. The CDR3 contains 14 residues. The V gene's germline CDR1 is SQVTM and CDR2 ANQGSEA. The CDR3: CSVPLGGGDYGYTF. The CDR3 nucleotides read TGCAGCGTCCCCCTTGGCGGGGGCGACTATGGCTACACCTTC. The full variable domain, in which reference TRBV29-1 and TRBJ1-2 provide the parts outside the CDR3, is SAVISQKPSRDICQRGTSLTIQCQVDSQVTMMFWYRQQPGQSLTLIATANQGSEATYESGFVIDKFPISRPNLTFSTLTVSNMSPEDSSIYLCSVPLGGGDYGYTFGSGTRLTVV.

This chain links TRBV11-3 with TRBJ2-1, with 10 bases lining up with TRBD2. Germline V gene data show CDR1 as SGHNT and CDR2 as YENEEA. This CDR3 comprises 17 residues. J lost 5 bases, V lost 0 bases, and 7 bases had no gene match. CDR3 amino acids: CASSLDLAGAGNNEQFF. The CDR3 DNA is TGTGCCAGCAGCTTAGACCTAGCGGGAGCAGGGAACAATGAGCAGTTCTTC.

This clone was seen repeatedly, ten times or more. The V gene is TRBV5-6, the J gene TRBJ2-7, with 8 bases fitting TRBD1. Germline-derived CDR1 and CDR2 are SGHDT and YYEEEE. The CDR3 has 18 amino acids. Trimming removed 3 bases from V and 4 bases from J; junction bases left unmatched: 18. Here the CDR3 reads CASSSSRVRQGITYEQYF. The CDR3 DNA sequence: TGTGCCAGCAGCTCCTCCCGCGTTCGACAGGGGATTACGTACGAGCAGTACTTC.

The chain joins TRBV11-2 to TRBJ2-1; possibly TRBD2 for D (6 bases). The ends were cut back, 2 bases at V and 0 bases at J, with 8 bases in the middle. The germline gives CDR1 SGHAT, CDR2 FQNNGV. The CDR3 has 15 residues. The chain's CDR3 is CASSLRRDSYNEQFF. DNA for the CDR3: TGTGCCAGCAGCTTAAGGCGGGACTCCTACAATGAGCAGTTCTTC. The variable domain in full, with the rest retrieved from reference TRBV11-2 and TRBJ2-1, is EAGVAQSPRYKIIEKRQSVAFWCNPISGHATLYWYQQILGQGPKLLIQFQNNGVVDDSQLPKDRFSAERLKGVDSTLKIQPAKLEDSAVYLCASSLRRDSYNEQFFGPGTRLTVL.

The chain is built from TRBV27 and TRBJ2-3, with no clear D. There are 12 residues in the CDR3. Trimming removed 5 bases at V and 3 bases at J, with 6 bases between. Germline lookup yields CDR1 MNHEY and CDR2 SMNVEV (reference sequence). The CDR3 protein is CASSHFTDTQYF. In DNA, the CDR3 is TGTGCCAGCAGTCATTTTACAGATACGCAGTATTTT.

The chain links TRBV30 to TRBJ2-6, with D uncertain. This CDR3 has 12 amino acids. The germline CDR1 and CDR2 sequences are GTSNPN and SVGIG (reference sequence). Written as DNA, the CDR3 is TGTGGCCGAGACTCTGGGGCCAACGTCCTGACTTTC. It yields the protein CGRDSGANVLTF.

This chain connects TRBV19 to TRBJ2-3, with D uncertain. Germline V lookup: CDR1 LNHDA, CDR2 SQIVND (reference sequence). Trimming took 5 bases from V and 5 from J, leaving 11 bases between them. The CDR3 is made up of 13 amino acids. The DNA for the CDR3 is TGTGCCAGTAGTCCTGTTTCCCGAGATACGCAGTATTTT. Protein sequence: CASSPVSRDTQYF. Combining the CDR3 with reference TRBV19 and TRBJ2-3 gives the whole variable domain DGGITQSPKYLFRKEGQNVTLSCEQNLNHDAMYWYRQDPGQGLRLIYYSQIVNDFQKGDIAEGYSVSREKKESFPLTVTSAQKNPTAFYLCASSPVSRDTQYFGPGTRLTVL.

Of note for this clone: Its ends do not fully match the called genes, so a read error is possible. The chain recombines TRBV11-3 with TRBJ2-7; 12 nucleotides match TRBD2. The CDR3 length is 15 residues. CDR1 SGHNT and CDR2 YENEEA come from the germline V gene. For the CDR3, the DNA is TGTGCCAGCAGTCCGACTAGCGGGAGTAACTACGAGCGGTACTTC. It is translated as CASSPTSGSNYERYF.

The chain joins TRBV11-3 to TRBJ1-1; TRBD1 is a possible D gene (5 bases). The germline V and J ends were trimmed by 3 bases and 6 bases, with 14 bases remaining between them. Germline V gene sequence: CDR1 SGHNT, CDR2 YENEEA. The CDR3 consists of 14 residues. This CDR3 is CASSFQGSSAEAFF. For the CDR3, the DNA is TGTGCCAGCAGCTTTCAGGGATCCTCGGCTGAAGCTTTCTTT.

The genes are TRBV6-5 and TRBJ2-7; D is perhaps TRBD1 (6 bases). The V end lost 6 bases, the J end lost 4 bases, and 19 bases lay between the germline ends. The CDR3 sequence is 15 residues long. Germline loops: CDR1 MNHEY, CDR2 SVGAGI. The CDR3 is CASSRERGFTYEQYF. The CDR3 coding sequence is TGTGCCAGCAGCCGGGAAAGGGGGTTTACTTACGAGCAGTACTTC.